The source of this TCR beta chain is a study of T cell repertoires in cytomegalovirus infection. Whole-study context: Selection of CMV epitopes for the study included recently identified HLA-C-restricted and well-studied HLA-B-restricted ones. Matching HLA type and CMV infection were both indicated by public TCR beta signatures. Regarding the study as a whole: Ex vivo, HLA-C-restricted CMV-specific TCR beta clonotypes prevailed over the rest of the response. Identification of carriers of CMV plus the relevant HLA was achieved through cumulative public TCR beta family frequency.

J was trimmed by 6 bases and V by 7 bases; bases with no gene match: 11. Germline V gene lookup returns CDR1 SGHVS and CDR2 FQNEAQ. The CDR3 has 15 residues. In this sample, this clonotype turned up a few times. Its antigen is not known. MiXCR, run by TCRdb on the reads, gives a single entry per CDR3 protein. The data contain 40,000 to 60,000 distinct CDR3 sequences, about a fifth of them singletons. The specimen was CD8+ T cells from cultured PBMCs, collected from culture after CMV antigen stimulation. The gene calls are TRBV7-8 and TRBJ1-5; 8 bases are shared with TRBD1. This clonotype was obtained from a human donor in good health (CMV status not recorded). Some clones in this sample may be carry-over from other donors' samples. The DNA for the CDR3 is TGTGCCAGCACCCAAGACAGGGGCCCGAGTCAGCCCCAGCATTTT. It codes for CASTQDRGPSQPQHF.